What follows are 16 T cell receptor beta chains derived from one specimen sequenced in a study of PD-1 blockade in mismatch repair-deficient tumors. The assay was immunoSEQ multiplex PCR, and TCRdb's table has in-frame clones only and misses some. The sample holds 56,000 or so clones, 78% seen once. The starting material was peripheral blood, obtained 4 weeks after starting pembrolizumab. These receptors were collected from an adult with mismatch repair-deficient cancer.

V and J are TRBV6-1 and TRBJ1-1, with D perhaps TRBD1 (5 bases). V lost 6 bases to trimming and J lost 1 base, with 9 bases between them. The V gene's germline CDR1 is MNHNS and CDR2 SASEGT. CDR3 size: 13 residues. The CDR3 loop reads CASSRQRNTEAFF. The CDR3 DNA follows: TGTGCCAGCAGCCGACAGCGGAACACTGAAGCTTTCTTT.

This chain links TRBV27 with TRBJ2-2; weak D call: TRBD2 (7 bases). The CDR3 is 15 amino acids. Germline V lookup: CDR1 MNHEY, CDR2 SMNVEV (reference sequence). The germline V and J ends were trimmed by 8 bases and 7 bases, with 20 bases remaining between them. The chain's CDR3 is CASRSGGRGSGELFF. The CDR3 bases are TGTGCCAGCCGATCCGGGGGGCGCGGTAGCGGGGAGCTGTTTTTT.

The rearrangement uses TRBV29-1 and TRBJ1-4; weak D call: TRBD1 (6 bases). V lost 3 bases and J lost 7, with 9 bases in between. The germline V gene has CDR1 SQVTM and CDR2 ANQGSEA. CDR3 size: 12 residues. The CDR3 sequence: CSVEAGAEKLFF. CDR3 in DNA: TGCAGCGTTGAGGCAGGGGCTGAAAAACTGTTTTTT.

This clone was seen a handful of times. The J gene is TRBJ1-5, the V gene TRBV29-1, with unresolved D. The V gene's germline CDR1 is SQVTM and CDR2 ANQGSEA. Trimming shortened V by 5 bases and J by 1 base, and 12 bases separated the two germline ends. CDR3 length: 14 residues. The CDR3 here is CSVRGGESNQPQHF. Written as DNA, the CDR3 is TGCAGCGTTCGGGGTGGGGAAAGCAATCAGCCCCAGCATTTT.

The V gene is TRBV25-1, the J gene TRBJ2-7, with TRBD2 matching 9 bases. The germline V gene has CDR1 MGHDK and CDR2 SYGVNS. V was pared by 1 base and J by 3 bases, with 4 bases of the junction left unmatched. The length of the CDR3 is 15 residues. DNA of the CDR3: TGTGCCAGCAGTGAATCCCTAGCGGGATTCTACGAGCAGTACTTC. This translates into CASSESLAGFYEQYF.

This clone was observed a handful of times. The chain recombines TRBV18 with TRBJ2-5, with D perhaps TRBD2 (6 bases). Germline loops: CDR1 KGHSH, CDR2 LQKENI. This CDR3 has 15 residues. V dropped 3 bases and J dropped 2 bases, with 13 bases sitting between them. CDR3 DNA: TGTGCCAGCTCACCCCGGGGCGGGGTACAAGAGACCCAGTACTTC. As protein: CASSPRGGVQETQYF.

The V gene is TRBV7-8, the J gene TRBJ1-5; tentatively, D is TRBD1 (6 bases). This CDR3 is built from 16 residues. Germline assignment: CDR1 SGHVS and CDR2 FQNEAQ. Trimming shortened V by 5 bases and J by 0 bases, and 14 bases separated the two germline ends. DNA of the CDR3: TGTGCCAGCAGCCCCGGGGACATACATAGCAATCAGCCCCAGCATTTT. It codes for CASSPGDIHSNQPQHF. The whole variable domain, filled in from reference TRBV7-8 and TRBJ1-5, reads GAGVSQSPRYKVAKRGQDVALRCDPISGHVSLFWYQQALGQGPEFLTYFQNEAQLDKSGLPSDRFFAERPEGSVSTLKIQRTQQEDSAVYLCASSPGDIHSNQPQHFGDGTRLSIL.

The chain employs TRBV19 and TRBJ1-4; 7 bases map to TRBD1. The J segment lost 8 bases and the V segment lost 6 bases, leaving 9 bases of the junction unmatched. Germline values: CDR1 LNHDA, CDR2 SQIVND (reference sequence). The CDR3 is 14 amino acids. As DNA, the CDR3 is TGTGCCAGTAGCAACCCAGGGGGATTCGAAAAACTGTTTTTT. This codes for CASSNPGGFEKLFF.

The chain links TRBV30 to TRBJ2-1, with TRBD1 matching 8 bases. CDR3 length equals 15 residues. Trimming removed 2 bases from V and 5 bases from J; junction bases left unmatched: 8. Germline V gives CDR1 GTSNPN, CDR2 SVGIG (reference sequence). The CDR3 region has the DNA TGTGCCTGGAGTAGGGGACAGGACCTACACAATGAGCAGTTCTTC. This gives the protein CAWSRGQDLHNEQFF.

The genes are TRBV7-8 and TRBJ1-1, with 11 positions matching TRBD1. V trimming: 5 bases; J trimming: 6 bases; junction bases outside the gene matches: 17. The germline V gene encodes CDR1 SGHVS and CDR2 FQNEAQ. This CDR3 has 18 residues. The CDR3 reads CASSPRSDRGLTWAEAFF. The CDR3 DNA reads TGTGCCAGCAGCCCCCGATCGGACAGGGGGCTGACGTGGGCTGAAGCTTTCTTT.

Here the CDR3 DNA reads TGTGCCAGCAGTGACGCAGGGGAGGGCTATGGCTACACCTTC. Its translation: CASSDAGEGYGYTF. The chain carries TRBV2 and TRBJ1-2, with D possibly being TRBD1 (6 bases). V was pared by 3 bases and J by 4 bases, with 12 bases between. This CDR3 is 14 amino acids long. Per germline, CDR1 SNHLY and CDR2 FYNNEI.

The V gene is TRBV19, the J gene TRBJ2-7; TRBD2 agrees at 7 bases. The CDR3 contains 16 residues. CDR1 LNHDA and CDR2 SQIVND come from the germline V gene (reference sequence). The J segment lost 5 bases and the V segment lost 3 bases, leaving 13 bases of the junction unmatched. Written as DNA, the CDR3 is TGTGCCAGTAGTATTGGCAGGACTAGTTCGAATGACGAGCAGTACTTC. Its translation: CASSIGRTSSNDEQYF. The whole variable domain, remainder taken from reference TRBV19 and TRBJ2-7, is DGGITQSPKYLFRKEGQNVTLSCEQNLNHDAMYWYRQDPGQGLRLIYYSQIVNDFQKGDIAEGYSVSREKKESFPLTVTSAQKNPTAFYLCASSIGRTSSNDEQYFGPGTRLTVT.

CDR3 bases: TGTGCCAGCTCACCGATAGCCAGCACGGATGGCTACACCTTC. Protein: CASSPIASTDGYTF. V is TRBV18 and J is TRBJ1-2; the D is unclear. V was trimmed by 3 bases and J by 6 bases, leaving 14 bases between them. The germline V gene encodes CDR1 KGHSH and CDR2 LQKENI. This CDR3 has 14 residues. Drawing the rest from reference TRBV18 and TRBJ1-2, the complete variable domain is NAGVMQNPRHLVRRRGQEARLRCSPMKGHSHVYWYRQLPEEGLKFMVYLQKENIIDESGMPKERFSAEFPKEGPSILRIQQVVRGDSAAYFCASSPIASTDGYTFGSGTRLTVV.

V gene TRBV11-3 combines with J gene TRBJ2-3; 12 bases line up with TRBD2. Trimming took 1 base from V and 4 from J; bases not matched to a gene: 3. CDR3 length: 16 residues. Germline lookup yields CDR1 SGHNT and CDR2 YENEEA. CDR3 sequence reads: CASSLGTSGTPDTQYF. The CDR3, as DNA: TGTGCCAGCAGCTTAGGGACTAGCGGGACCCCAGATACGCAGTATTTT.

This clone has more than one count but fewer than ten. The rearrangement links TRBV19 to TRBJ1-2; D might be TRBD1 (5 bases). Germline V gene lookup returns CDR1 LNHDA and CDR2 SQIVND (reference sequence). With 3 bases removed from V and 4 bases from J, the gap between germline ends came to 9 bases. This CDR3 is 13 amino acids long. The CDR3 DNA sequence: TGTGCCAGTAGTATGAGGGGATTCTATGGCTACACCTTC. Residues: CASSMRGFYGYTF.

The chain uses TRBV5-1 and TRBJ2-2; TRBD2 matches at 12 bases. From germline, CDR1 is SGHRS and CDR2 YFSETQ. Unmatched junction bases numbered 6, after V lost 2 bases and J lost 4 bases. The length of the CDR3 is 17 residues. The CDR3 DNA is TGCGCCAGCAGCTTTGAACTAGCGGGAGGCGTCACCGGGGAGCTGTTTTTT. Amino acid sequence: CASSFELAGGVTGELFF.